Given below is one T cell receptor (beta chain) in context. Sequencing used immunoSEQ multiplex PCR; TCRdb keeps in-frame clones, though not all of them. The profile covers 65,000 to 90,000 clones, with roughly 93% appearing a single time and around 0.42% taken by the ten largest. The data were taken from a study of technical replicates of blood from several donors. CDR3 size: 14 residues. Germline V gene lookup returns CDR1 MNHEY and CDR2 SMNVEV (reference sequence). The germline V and J ends were trimmed by 1 base and 1 base, with 7 bases remaining between them. The V gene is TRBV27, the J gene TRBJ2-5; perhaps TRBD1 as D (5 bases). The sequencing input was T cells isolated from PBMCs. The clonotype comes from a human donor in good health. The CDR3 DNA reads as TGTGCCAGCAGTTTATTCGACAGCCAAGAGACCCAGTACTTC. As protein: CASSLFDSQETQYF.